The 14 T cell receptor beta chains given below trace back to one sample, sequenced in a study of beta chain features in type 1 diabetes. Regarding the study as a whole: The study found moderately but significantly shorter TCRB CDR3s in all four CD4+ subsets of Type 1 diabetes patients.

These receptors' targets are unknown. Expressed TCRB transcripts were sequenced because the entire RNA isolate underwent reverse transcription. The table came from immunoSEQ multiplex PCR; TCRdb's copy has only in-frame clones and leaves some out. The sample consists of 600,000 to 750,000 clones, around 11% of them appearing once. Sequencing input: naive CD4+ T cells from blood. These TCRs come from a man aged 25 to 45 with type 1 diabetes.

This clone was counted a few times. The chain couples TRBV29-1 to TRBJ2-3, with TRBD1 as a possible D gene (6 bases). Trimming removed 6 bases at V and 0 bases at J, with 10 bases between. The CDR3 length is 13 residues. Germline CDR1 SQVTM, CDR2 ANQGSEA. The CDR3 sequence: CSVSGHSTDTQYF. In nucleotides, the CDR3 is TGCAGCGTCTCGGGACACAGCACAGATACGCAGTATTTT.

The gene calls are TRBV29-1 and TRBJ2-1, with a weak D call TRBD2 (6 bases). Trimming left V 4 bases short and J 9 bases short, with 19 bases between. The CDR3 extends over 14 amino acids. In germline, CDR1 is SQVTM, CDR2 ANQGSEA. The CDR3: CSVAGLTRAGEQFF. DNA of the CDR3: TGCAGCGTTGCGGGACTCACGAGGGCCGGTGAGCAGTTCTTC.

This rearrangement joins TRBV7-8 to TRBJ2-2; D perhaps matches TRBD1 (6 bases). In germline, CDR1 is SGHVS, CDR2 FQNEAQ. The CDR3 is 19 amino acids. Deletions cut 0 bases from V and 0 bases from J, with 17 bases between. As DNA, the CDR3 is TGTGCCAGCAGCTTAGCGACAGGTCTGAAGTTCGCGAACACCGGGGAGCTGTTTTTT. This codes for CASSLATGLKFANTGELFF.

The genes are TRBV4-2 and TRBJ2-7; D call uncertain. V was clipped by 0 bases and J by 0 bases, with 6 bases between them. Germline V lookup: CDR1 LGHNA, CDR2 YNFKEQ. This CDR3 has 14 amino acids. The CDR3 DNA sequence: TGTGCCAGCAGCCAAGACGGCCTCTCCTACGAGCAGTACTTC. Translating gives CASSQDGLSYEQYF.

This clone was observed a handful of times. V is TRBV19 and J is TRBJ2-2; tentative D call: TRBD2 (6 bases). V lost 3 bases to trimming and J lost 1 base, with 18 bases between them. CDR1 and CDR2 (germline): LNHDA, SQIVND (reference sequence). CDR3 length equals 18 residues. CDR3: CASSITAGGSLNTGELFF. CDR3 DNA sequence: TGTGCCAGTAGTATTACGGCTGGAGGGAGTTTGAACACCGGGGAGCTGTTTTTT.

Concerning this clone: One end of the junction is discordant with germline, which a read error may explain. The chain joins TRBV9 to TRBJ2-2; 9 bases fit TRBD2. The CDR3 sequence is 14 residues long. Germline V gene sequence: CDR1 SGDLS, CDR2 YYNGEE. For the CDR3, the DNA is TGTGCCAGTAGCGGGGGCATGAACACCGGGGAGCTGTTTTTT. It specifies CASSGGMNTGELFF.

In this sample, this clone turned up a few times. This chain connects TRBV4-1 to TRBJ1-5; perhaps TRBD1 as D (5 bases). From germline, CDR1 is MGHRA and CDR2 YSYEKL. Trimming stripped 2 bases from V and 3 bases from J, with 14 bases between. The CDR3 is 16 amino acids. CDR3 loop: CASSQLAGTNNQPQHF. In DNA, the CDR3 is TGCGCCAGCAGCCAATTAGCAGGGACGAACAATCAGCCCCAGCATTTT.

The V and J genes are TRBV5-1 and TRBJ1-1, with D unclear. The CDR3 totals 14 residues. Deletions cut 0 bases from V and 1 base from J, with 7 bases between. Germline V gene data show CDR1 as SGHRS and CDR2 as YFSETQ. The CDR3 here is CASSLEAGNTEAFF. In DNA, the CDR3 is TGCGCCAGCAGCTTGGAAGCAGGGAACACTGAAGCTTTCTTT.

The rearrangement links TRBV9 to TRBJ1-2, with 7 bases fitting TRBD1. Germline V gives CDR1 SGDLS, CDR2 YYNGEE. V dropped 2 bases and J dropped 3; count of bases not matched to a gene: 7. This CDR3 has 15 residues. The CDR3 region is CASSVGTANYYGYTF. DNA of the CDR3: TGTGCCAGCAGCGTGGGGACAGCCAATTACTATGGCTACACCTTC.

This chain joins TRBV12-5 and TRBJ2-1; unclear D gene. The V gene lost 1 base and the J gene lost 0 bases, with 13 bases spanning the gap. The CDR3 contains 17 residues. Germline loops: CDR1 LGHNT, CDR2 FRNRAP. CDR3 region: CASGLETDSISYNEQFF. CDR3 sequence (DNA): TGTGCTAGTGGTTTGGAGACTGACTCCATCTCCTACAATGAGCAGTTCTTC. The whole variable domain, remainder taken from reference TRBV12-5 and TRBJ2-1, is DARVTQTPRHKVTEMGQEVTMRCQPILGHNTVFWYRQTMMQGLELLAYFRNRAPLDDSGMPKDRFSAEMPDATLATLKIQPSEPRDSAVYFCASGLETDSISYNEQFFGPGTRLTVL.

The V call is TRBV29-1, the J call TRBJ2-1, with 7 positions matching TRBD1. Per the germline V gene, CDR1 is SQVTM and CDR2 is ANQGSEA. V was pared by 3 bases and J by 6 bases, with 5 bases of the junction left unmatched. CDR3 size: 13 residues. The CDR3 sequence is CSVEPTGVNEQFF. CDR3 coding DNA: TGCAGCGTTGAGCCCACAGGGGTCAATGAGCAGTTCTTC.

This chain joins TRBV6-6 and TRBJ1-5; D gene ambiguous. V shed 0 bases and J shed 4 bases, with 4 bases lying between them. This CDR3 comprises 13 residues. The germline V gene has CDR1 MNHNY and CDR2 SVGAGI (reference sequence). CDR3 bases: TGTGCCAGCAGTTACTCTCGGAATCAGCCCCAGCATTTT. Residues: CASSYSRNQPQHF.

V usage is TRBV10-3 and J usage is TRBJ2-7; 9 bases agree with TRBD2. The V gene end was trimmed by 6 bases and the J gene end by 0 bases; junction bases not matched to a gene: 3. Germline V lookup: CDR1 ENHRY, CDR2 SYGVKD. The CDR3 has 14 residues. The CDR3 DNA is TGTGCCATCAGGCTGACTAGCGGCTCCTACGAGCAGTACTTC. It encodes CAIRLTSGSYEQYF.

This sequence joins TRBV28 and TRBJ1-4; TRBD1 aligns across 9 bases. The ends lost 4 bases at V and 8 bases at J; junction bases unmatched: 5. Per germline, CDR1 MDHEN and CDR2 SYDVKM. This CDR3 is 14 amino acids long. CDR3 sequence reads: CASSWGQGGEKLFF. CDR3 DNA sequence: TGTGCCAGCAGTTGGGGACAGGGAGGCGAAAAACTGTTTTTT.